Listed below are T cell receptor beta chains from one sample, sequenced in a study of identical twins. A single record per CDR3 protein comes from TCRdb applying MiXCR to the 5' RACE reads. The repertoire has 350,000 to 450,000 distinct CDR3 sequences, approximately 17% of them found once; the top ten carry less than 15%. Material: naive T cells sorted from blood. The receptors were sampled from a man aged 45-60 years in good health. The CDR3 runs from the conserved cysteine through the conserved F or W. The D gene is left open where the match is weak. Clone size is not always given. Where it is, it says once, few, many or a class for expanded clones.

NA	NA	TRBJ2-7	TRBV11-2	TGTGCCAGCAGCTTAGACAACTGGCGCTACGAGCAGTACTTC	CASSLDNWRYEQYF
NA	few	TRBJ1-1	TRBV4-3	TGCGCCAGCAGCCAAGATGACGACCTCGGGGCTTTCTTT	CASSQDDDLGAFF
NA	NA	TRBJ2-7	TRBV27	TGTGCCAGCAGTTTAAACCTGGGCTACGAGCAGTACTTC	CASSLNLGYEQYF
NA	few	TRBJ2-5	TRBV5-1	TGCGCCAGCAGGGAGGGAATCCAAGAGACCCAGTACTTC	CASREGIQETQYF
NA	NA	TRBJ2-5	TRBV30	TGTGCCTGGAGTGTACTTTCCGGGACGGGGAACCAAGAGACCCAGTACTTC	CAWSVLSGTGNQETQYF
TRBD1	NA	TRBJ2-3	TRBV5-1	TGCGCCAGCAGCGCAGGACAGGACACAGATACGCAGTATTTT	CASSAGQDTDTQYF
NA	NA	TRBJ1-3	TRBV28	TGTGCCAGCAGTTCCTCCGCAGGGTCGGAAGGAAACACCATATATTTT	CASSSSAGSEGNTIYF
TRBD1	NA	TRBJ2-4	TRBV29-1	TGCAGCGTCACCCACAGGGGAGCCAAAAACATTCAGTACTTC	CSVTHRGAKNIQYF
NA	few	TRBJ2-7	TRBV20-1	TGCAGTGCTAGAGATCTGCGGAGAATAGCCTACGAGCAGTACTTC	CSARDLRRIAYEQYF
NA	many	TRBJ1-4	TRBV20-1	TGCAGTGCTACCGCCGGGACCCGGGGTGAAAAACTGTTTTTT	CSATAGTRGEKLFF
TRBD2	few	TRBJ2-1	TRBV12-3/TRBV12-4	TGTGCCAGCAGGGGACTAACAGACGTCGATGAGCAGTTCTTC	CASRGLTDVDEQFF
NA	many	TRBJ1-2	TRBV4-2	TGTGCCAGCAGCCAAGATATACAGAACTATGGCTACACCTTC	CASSQDIQNYGYTF
NA	few	TRBJ2-3	TRBV10-3	TGTGCCATCACCGAGCCTAGCACAGATACGCAGTATTTT	CAITEPSTDTQYF
TRBD1	few	TRBJ2-2	TRBV29-1	TGCAGCGTTGAAATGGTGGCGGGACAGGTGTCGGGTGCGACCGGGGAGCTGTTTTTT	CSVEMVAGQVSGATGELFF
NA	many	TRBJ2-7	TRBV5-1	TGCGCCAGCAGCTCGGGACGGAGCGAGCAGTACTTC	CASSSGRSEQYF
NA	many	TRBJ1-6	TRBV6-2/TRBV6-3	TGTGCCAGCAGTTACTCACTTCAACCTGACCACTTT	CASSYSLQPDHF
NA	once	TRBJ2-2	TRBV7-9	TGTGCCAGCAGCTTATATCGGTGGCAGACCGGGGAGCTGTTTTTT	CASSLYRWQTGELFF
NA	many	TRBJ1-2	TRBV7-9	TGTGCCAGCAGCCATACGTCGGGACGGATCAACTATGGCTACACCTTC	CASSHTSGRINYGYTF
NA	NA	TRBJ2-2	TRBV7-9	TGTGCCAGCAGCTTAGTCTACGGATTCGCCGGGGAGCTGTTTTTT	CASSLVYGFAGELFF
NA	NA	TRBJ2-7	TRBV11-1	TGTGCCAGCAGCTTTGTCAGGGAAAGCGAGCAGTACTTC	CASSFVRESEQYF
NA	many	TRBJ2-2	TRBV4-2	TGTGCCAGCAGCCAAGGAACAGCGGAGGGGCACGGGGAGCTGTTTTTT	CASSQGTAEGHGELFF
NA	many	TRBJ1-2	TRBV20-1	TGCAGTGCCAAAGAAGGGGTTGGCTACACCTTC	CSAKEGVGYTF
TRBD1	NA	TRBJ2-7	TRBV27	TGTGCCAGCAGTCCGTCCCCACAGGGGAGATACGAGCAGTACTTC	CASSPSPQGRYEQYF
TRBD2	NA	TRBJ2-7	TRBV7-2	TGTGCCAGCAGCTTAGGGGGAGGGCCGAGGGAGCAGTACTTC	CASSLGGGPREQYF
TRBD2	NA	TRBJ2-5	TRBV11-2	TGTGCCAGCAGCCGAGCGGGACTAGCGAAAGAGACCCAGTACTTC	CASSRAGLAKETQYF
TRBD1	many	TRBJ1-4	TRBV30	TGTGCCTGGTCCGGGACAGGGAGGGACGAAAAACTGTTTTTT	CAWSGTGRDEKLFF
NA	many	TRBJ1-1	TRBV5-1	TGTGCCAGCAGTTTAAGGGGGATGAACACTGAAGCTTTCTTT	CASSLRGMNTEAFF